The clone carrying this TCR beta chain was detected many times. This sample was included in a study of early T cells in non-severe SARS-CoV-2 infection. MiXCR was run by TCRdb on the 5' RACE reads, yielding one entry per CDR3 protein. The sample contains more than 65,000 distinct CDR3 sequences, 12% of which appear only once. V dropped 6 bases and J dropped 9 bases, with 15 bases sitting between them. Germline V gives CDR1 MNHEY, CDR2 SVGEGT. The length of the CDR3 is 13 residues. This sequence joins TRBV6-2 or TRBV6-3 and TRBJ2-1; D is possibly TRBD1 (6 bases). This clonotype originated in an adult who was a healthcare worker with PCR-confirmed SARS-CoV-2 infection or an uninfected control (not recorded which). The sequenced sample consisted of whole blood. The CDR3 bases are TGTGCCAGCAGCCAAACAGGGCTCCTTGAGCAGTTCTTC. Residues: CASSQTGLLEQFF.